A selection of T cell receptor beta chains follows, all from one sample in a study of shared clonotypes between healthy human individuals. Profiling relied on immunoSEQ multiplex PCR, and the TCRdb table lists in-frame clones only, not all of them. The sample includes roughly 1,000,000 clones, 75% to 80% of them seen just once. The material sequenced was memory CD4+ T cells from PBMCs. These receptors were collected from a man between 18 and 29 years old in good health. Some clones in this sample may be carry-over from other donors' samples. Each CDR3 is given with its conserved first and last residue. D genes are given only for firm matches. Clone size, where shown, is once, few, many, or a class for clones that have expanded.

j_call | clone_size | v_call | d_call | cdr3_aa | cdr3_nt
TRBJ2-5 | NA | TRBV7-9 | NA | CASSLLRGKETQYF | TGTGCCAGCAGCTTACTCAGGGGAAAAGAGACCCAGTACTTC
TRBJ1-2 | NA | TRBV2 | TRBD1 | CASPDRGVYGYTF | TGTGCCAGCCCGGACAGGGGGGTCTATGGCTACACCTTC
TRBJ2-3 | once | TRBV28 | TRBD2 | CASKRAGGRDTQYF | TGTGCCAGCAAGAGGGCGGGAGGAAGAGATACGCAGTATTTT
TRBJ2-5 | NA | TRBV28 | TRBD2 | CASSPPAGGQETQYF | TGTGCCAGCAGTCCGCCAGCGGGAGGGCAAGAGACCCAGTACTTC
TRBJ1-5 | NA | TRBV1 | NA | CTSSQDLLPRTGGQPQHF | TGCACCAGCAGCCAAGACCTCCTCCCCAGGACAGGGGGGCAGCCCCAGCATTTT
TRBJ2-6 | NA | TRBV9 | NA | CASSVESSGANVLTF | TGTGCCAGCAGCGTAGAGTCCTCTGGGGCCAACGTCCTGACTTTC
TRBJ1-1 | NA | TRBV5-1 | NA | CASSSLGVTEAFF | TGCGCCAGCAGCTCCCTGGGGGTTACCGAAGCTTTCTTT
TRBJ2-3 | NA | TRBV9 | TRBD2 | CASSVSGSTDTQYF | TGTGCCAGCAGCGTTAGCGGGAGCACAGATACGCAGTATTTT
TRBJ2-1 | NA | TRBV7-2 | TRBD2 | CASSPTSWTDEQFF | TGTGCCAGCAGCCCGACTAGCTGGACGGATGAGCAGTTCTTC
TRBJ2-5 | NA | TRBV7-3 | NA | CASSRGTGDYETQYF | TGTGCCAGCAGCCGTGGAACGGGAGATTATGAGACCCAGTACTTC
TRBJ2-7 | NA | TRBV28 | NA | CASSSQGSWDFRREQYF | TGTGCCAGCAGCTCCCAGGGATCTTGGGACTTCCGGCGGGAGCAGTACTTC
TRBJ2-3 | NA | TRBV7-2 | TRBD2 | CASSSSGSTDTQYF | TGTGCCAGCAGCTCTAGCGGGAGCACAGATACGCAGTATTTT
TRBJ2-1 | NA | TRBV6-1 | NA | CASSESLALEQFF | TGTGCCAGCAGTGAAAGTCTAGCCCTTGAGCAGTTCTTC
TRBJ2-1 | NA | TRBV5-1 | NA | CASYIEQFF | TGCGCCAGCTATATTGAGCAGTTCTTC
TRBJ1-2 | few | TRBV27 | NA | CASSLTGALANYGYTF | TGTGCCAGCAGTCTGACGGGGGCCTTAGCTAACTATGGCTACACCTTC
TRBJ2-7 | NA | TRBV5-4 | TRBD2 | CASSTSSGSSYEQYF | TGTGCCAGCAGCACGTCTAGCGGGAGCTCCTACGAGCAGTACTTC
TRBJ2-7 | NA | TRBV10-3 | TRBD1 | CAIRDRVMNEQYF | TGTGCCATCAGAGACAGGGTAATGAACGAGCAGTACTTC
TRBJ1-2 | many | TRBV11-1 | NA | CASSRRDGSGYTF | TGTGCCAGCAGCCGCCGGGACGGATCTGGCTACACCTTC
TRBJ2-7 | NA | TRBV5-1 | NA | CASSLMQGGYEQYF | TGCGCCAGCAGCTTGATGCAGGGAGGCTACGAGCAGTACTTC
TRBJ2-4 | NA | TRBV2 | TRBD1 | CASNGQDQPKNIQYF | TGTGCCAGCAACGGACAGGACCAGCCCAAAAACATTCAGTACTTC
TRBJ2-7 | few | TRBV11-1 | NA | CASSPHGRTSSYEQYF | TGTGCCAGCAGTCCCCACGGGCGGACCAGCTCCTACGAGCAGTACTTC
TRBJ2-7 | NA | TRBV5-5 | NA | CASSLGQASYEQYF | TGTGCCAGCAGCTTGGGACAGGCCTCCTACGAGCAGTACTTC
TRBJ2-7 | NA | TRBV7-2 | NA | CASSLGRDSYEQYF | TGTGCCAGCAGCCTGGGACGGGATTCCTACGAGCAGTACTTC
TRBJ2-5 | NA | TRBV30 | TRBD1 | CAWNWGTVQETQYF | TGTGCCTGGAATTGGGGGACAGTACAAGAGACCCAGTACTTC
TRBJ1-2 | once | TRBV5-1 | TRBD1 | CASSPLLTGNYGYTF | TGCGCCAGCAGCCCTCTACTGACAGGGAACTATGGCTACACCTTC
TRBJ1-1 | NA | TRBV18 | NA | CASSPQFVRDNEAFF | TGTGCCAGCTCACCACAATTCGTGAGGGACAACGAAGCTTTCTTT
TRBJ2-1 | NA | TRBV6-5 | NA | CASSHGLASYNEQFF | TGTGCCAGCAGCCACGGACTGGCCTCCTACAATGAGCAGTTCTTC